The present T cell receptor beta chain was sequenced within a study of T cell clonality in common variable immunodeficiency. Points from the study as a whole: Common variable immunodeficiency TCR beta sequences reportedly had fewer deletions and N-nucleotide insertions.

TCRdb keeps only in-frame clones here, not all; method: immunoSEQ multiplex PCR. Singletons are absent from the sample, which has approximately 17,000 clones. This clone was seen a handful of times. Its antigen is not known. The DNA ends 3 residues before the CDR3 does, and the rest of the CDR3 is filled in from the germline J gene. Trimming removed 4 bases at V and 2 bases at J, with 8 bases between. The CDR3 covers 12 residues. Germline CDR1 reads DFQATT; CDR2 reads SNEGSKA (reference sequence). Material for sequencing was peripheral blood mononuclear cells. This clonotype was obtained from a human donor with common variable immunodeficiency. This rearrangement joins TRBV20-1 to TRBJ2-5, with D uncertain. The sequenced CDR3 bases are TGCAGTGCTATCAGGTTGCAAGAGACC. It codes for CSAIRLQET. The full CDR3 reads CSAIRLQETQYF.